This T cell receptor beta chain was recovered during a study of regulatory T cells in long-lasting Graves disease. Indicated time point: newly diagnosed GD, antithyroid drugs for less than 3 months. Construction of the TCR library relied on RNA isolated from PBMCs. This clonotype appeared many times. Construction of the TCR beta libraries employed iRepertoire HTBI primers in conjunction with Arm-PCR of CDR3 regions. TCRdb redid the calling of the multiplex PCR reads with MiXCR, one entry per CDR3 protein. The data show 400,000 to 450,000 distinct CDR3 sequences, approximately 16% seen once. The sample was also linked to a second study, of T cells in Graves' hyperthyroidism and ophthalmopathy. In that study: Diagnostic decisions used clinical symptoms, serum thyroxine and TRAb, thyroid ultrasound and orbital computed tomography.

The material was peripheral blood mononuclear cells (PBMCs), obtained at new diagnosis, from a patient treated with antithyroid drugs. The receptor comes from a woman in her twenties or thirties with Graves disease.

CDR3 region: CASSSQQVRGYEQFF. The CDR3 nucleotides read TGTGCCAGCAGTTCACAGCAAGTTCGGGGTTATGAGCAGTTCTTC. The chain uses TRBV27 and TRBJ2-1; possible D gene TRBD2, 5 bases. Germline loops: CDR1 MNHEY, CDR2 SMNVEV (reference sequence). V was pared by 4 bases and J by 8 bases, with 18 bases between. The CDR3 loop spans 15 amino acids.